This T cell receptor beta chain was identified during a study of memory CD4+ T cells and cytomegalovirus serostatus (dated by TCRdb to between 2018 and 2020). About the investigation overall: The cohort included roughly 35 healthy adults from Belgium, of whom 9 were CMV seropositive and approximately 25 were CMV seronegative. CD4+ memory TCRbeta repertoires of a Belgian cohort with known cytomegalovirus serostatus were sequenced in order to replicate a published TCR-based CMV serostatus classifier.

With respect to this clone: The specificity of this receptor is unknown. No much larger clonotype is one base removed from it; base qualities were not supplied.

The research as a whole found: The original-framework classifier achieved a median bootstrapped AUC of almost 0.97 with a 95% CI of 0.76-1.00 on the Belgian cohort. Results were interpreted as suggesting that the CMV-associated TCR signature is largely present in the CD4+ memory repertoire. Of fewer than 200 previously reported CMV-associated TCRbeta sequences, about 68 appeared in the CD4+ memory repertoires, each in one to five individuals. CMV serostatus prediction reached a median bootstrapped AUC of roughly 0.96 with the original framework and 0.91 with a US-trained random forest. Only CD4+CD45RO+ memory cells were sequenced, in contrast to the original study, in which naive and memory CD4+ and CD8+ populations were covered.

The Quick-DNA Microprep Kit was used to extract genomic DNA from the sorted cells. Amplification of TCRbeta DNA was done with the immunoSEQ hsTCRbeta kit, following the protocol from the manufacturer. An Illumina MiSeq instrument was used to sequence the TCRbeta libraries. Per the authors' processing: Once out-of-frame sequences had been removed, about 2,000,000 distinct TCRbeta sequences were left, which works out to an average of about 71,000 per individual. Two values were used to score each individual: the count of 164 previously reported CMV-associated TCRbeta sequences and the total count of productive distinct TCRbeta sequences. A beta-binomial model was reimplemented in Python, and random forests from scikit-learn, run with default parameters, were trained on data from the US cohort. On the Belgian cohort, classifier performance was reported as the median AUC, along with percentile confidence intervals, across 10,000 bootstrap iterations. Here the immuneACCESS table is served through TCRdb, limited to in-frame sequences with V and J called. Missing clones are a known gap in these copies; in checked studies unresolved V genes cover under half, and the rest lacks a known reason. V and J calls plus clone size are reproduced from that table; the DNA served to infer D and trimming. The table for this sample lists over 40,000 clones; 79% of them were counted only once. Of the sample, approximately 0.79% is held by the ten largest clones.

In the germline V gene, CDR1 corresponds to SGHRS and CDR2 to YFSETQ. Inclusive of the bounding cysteine and phenylalanine, the CDR3 is 16 residues long. Just the 48-base CDR3 DNA is kept, in frame starting at base 1. V is cut back by 4 bases and J by 0 bases, with 3 bases in the junction unmatched. A FACSAria II was used to sort memory CD4+ T cells, defined as single viable CD3+CD4+CD8-CD45RO+ cells. CMV serostatus was assessed using a Roche Elecsys assay, by which serum IgG against CMV pp150, pp28, p38 and p52 was detected. After thawing, total CD4+ T cells were enriched by positive selection with CD4 magnetic microbeads. Samples originated from another study that specifically interrogated the CD4+ T cell memory repertoire. Peripheral blood mononuclear cells were isolated and cryopreserved according to standard operating procedures, and serum was stored at -80 degrees C. Staining used CD3-PerCP (BW264/56), CD4-APC (RPA-T4), CD45RO-PE (UCHT1) and CD8-Pacific Orange (3B5) antibodies, with Sytox blue excluding non-viable cells.

The sequence links TRBV5-1 to TRBJ1-4, with 10 bases in between that match TRBD1. The receptor's source is an adult in good health and CMV-seronegative. The material sequenced was memory CD4+ T cells from blood. The nucleotide sequence reads as follows: TGCGCCAGCAGCCCCGGGACAGGGGCAACTAATGAAAAACTGTTTTTT. The resulting protein is CASSPGTGATNEKLFF.